This TCR beta chain was sequenced during a study of cytomegalovirus exposure and HLA in healthy donors. Vbeta (60) and Jbeta (13) primers were used in the PCR. Sequencing was performed with immunoSEQ multiplex PCR; in TCRdb, only in-frame clones are kept and a portion is missing. The data show about 140,000 clones, 80% to 85% seen once. About this clone itself: Its cognate antigen is unknown.

Each donor was healthy, and each was a bone marrow donor. CDR1 SGDLS and CDR2 YYNGEE come from the germline V gene. V gave up 4 bases and J gave up 8 bases; unmatched junction bases: 10. The CDR3 contains 15 residues. Whole-study results and caveats: Earlier analysis found most TCR beta V segments productive about 87% or about 30% of the time. Rare TCR sequences predominated, though certain public TCRs were found in many donors. Most subjects had HLA-A and HLA-B alleles reportedly predicted accurately by TCR beta sequences.

The receptor was isolated from a male donor in good health and CMV-seronegative. Sequenced sample: PBMCs. The rearrangement joins TRBV9 to TRBJ1-4; TRBD1 matches at 8 bases. Here the CDR3 reads CASSTRTGRSEKLFF. CDR3 DNA: TGTGCCAGCAGCACCCGGACAGGGCGAAGCGAAAAACTGTTTTTT. Drawing the rest from reference TRBV9 and TRBJ1-4, the complete variable domain is DSGVTQTPKHLITATGQRVTLRCSPRSGDLSVYWYQQSLDQGLQFLIQYYNGEERAKGNILERFSAQQFPDLHSELNLSSLELGDSALYFCASSTRTGRSEKLFFGSGTQLSVL.